The next 22 T cell receptor beta chains were all read from a single sample in a study of T-cell reconstitution after alpha-beta-depleted transplantation in children. Findings and caveats of the study: T-cell counts and diversity at one year following transplant were attributed mainly to newly produced T cells.

Unique molecular identifiers were used to barcode this TCRbeta library. TCRdb analysed the PCR reads with MiXCR anew, one entry per CDR3 protein. The sample lists about 300,000 distinct CDR3 sequences, 6.5% to 9% seen once, with approximately 9.6% in the top ten. These receptors' targets are unknown. The sequencing here drew on peripheral blood, taken 360 days after TCRalphabeta/CD19-depleted stem cell transplant. Source of these receptors: a female patient aged 2-9 years who had a stem cell transplant for Fanconi anemia, so the T cells may come from the graft donor.

Many counts were recorded for this clonotype. The chain uses TRBV7-8 and TRBJ2-3; D may correspond to TRBD1 or TRBD2 (5 bases each). This CDR3 contains 14 residues. The V end lost 5 bases, the J end lost 4 bases, and 13 bases lay between the germline ends. Per the germline V gene, CDR1 is SGHVS and CDR2 is FQNEAQ. CDR3: CASSPWDGSDTQYF. The CDR3 DNA reads as TGTGCCAGCAGCCCTTGGGACGGATCAGATACGCAGTATTTT. Using reference TRBV7-8 and TRBJ2-3 for the parts outside the CDR3, the full variable domain is GAGVSQSPRYKVAKRGQDVALRCDPISGHVSLFWYQQALGQGPEFLTYFQNEAQLDKSGLPSDRFFAERPEGSVSTLKIQRTQQEDSAVYLCASSPWDGSDTQYFGPGTRLTVL.

CDR3 amino acids: CASITFVRQITYGYTF. As DNA, the CDR3 is TGCGCCAGCATAACTTTCGTTCGACAGATCACCTATGGCTACACCTTC. This chain uses TRBV5-1 with TRBJ1-2, with D maybe TRBD1 (5 bases). Germline V gives CDR1 SGHRS, CDR2 YFSETQ. The length of the CDR3 is 16 residues. Trimming shortened V by 6 bases and J by 4 bases, and 22 bases separated the two germline ends. The whole variable domain, remainder taken from reference TRBV5-1 and TRBJ1-2, is KAGVTQTPRYLIKTRGQQVTLSCSPISGHRSVSWYQQTPGQGLQFLFEYFSETQRNKGNFPGRFSGRQFSNSRSEMNVSTLELGDSALYLCASITFVRQITYGYTFGSGTRLTVV.

The J gene is TRBJ2-6, the V gene TRBV11-1; 9 bases are a match to TRBD1. The CDR3 extends over 19 amino acids. Trimming cost V 0 bases and J 2 bases; bases outside gene matches: 8. CDR1 and CDR2 (germline): SGHAT, FQDESV (reference sequence). In DNA form, the CDR3 reads TGTGCCAGCAGCTTAGCAACCGGGACAGGGCGAGCTGGGGCCAACGTCCTGACTTTC. Protein product: CASSLATGTGRAGANVLTF.

This clonotype was picked up a small number of times. V usage is TRBV7-2 and J usage is TRBJ1-2; D is unclear. Between the trimmed V and J ends, which lost 5 bases and 4 bases, there was a span of 14 bases. The CDR3 has 14 residues. CDR1 and CDR2 from the germline V gene are SGHTA and FQGNSA. CDR3 region: CASSPTRVIYGYTF. Written as DNA, the CDR3 is TGTGCCAGCAGCCCCACCCGGGTGATCTATGGCTACACCTTC.

In this sample, this clonotype turned up many times. The chain joins TRBV12-3 or TRBV12-4 to TRBJ2-7; D is possibly TRBD1 (6 bases). The CDR3 runs to 13 residues. Trimming pared 3 bases from V and 0 bases from J, leaving 6 bases between. In DNA, the CDR3 is TGTGCCAGCAGTTTGGACAGCTCCTACGAGCAGTACTTC. This codes for CASSLDSSYEQYF.

This clonotype was found many times. V gene TRBV5-1 combines with J gene TRBJ1-4; D is unclear. The CDR3 spans 13 residues. Trimming took 4 bases from V and 12 from J, leaving 16 bases between them. In germline, CDR1 is SGHRS, CDR2 YFSETQ. The CDR3 loop reads CASSGRARKQLFF. The CDR3 DNA sequence: TGCGCCAGCAGCGGTAGGGCACGGAAGCAACTGTTTTTT.

This clonotype was picked up many times. The rearrangement uses TRBV28 and TRBJ2-1; D unclear. The V end was cut by 8 bases, the J end by 8 bases, with 10 bases between. Germline CDR1 MDHEN, CDR2 SYDVKM. The CDR3 sequence is 11 residues long. This chain's CDR3 is CASGTRYEQFF. The CDR3 region has the DNA TGTGCCAGCGGCACACGGTATGAGCAGTTCTTC.

At least ten counts were recorded for this clonotype. The J gene is TRBJ2-6, the V gene TRBV28; D unclear. V lost 2 bases and J lost 2, with 10 bases in between. This CDR3 comprises 16 residues. CDR1 and CDR2 from the germline V gene are MDHEN and SYDVKM. The CDR3 coding sequence is TGTGCCAGCAGTTTAGTGACACTACCTGGGGCCAACGTCCTGACTTTC. Its protein is CASSLVTLPGANVLTF.

This clonotype came up many times. This sequence joins TRBV20-1 and TRBJ2-3; 9 bases map to TRBD1. Germline loops: CDR1 DFQATT, CDR2 SNEGSKA (reference sequence). V dropped 0 bases and J dropped 4; count of bases not matched to a gene: 5. The CDR3 has 15 residues. The CDR3: CSARDPGTGSDTQYF. The CDR3 DNA sequence: TGCAGTGCTAGAGACCCCGGGACAGGGTCAGATACGCAGTATTTT.

This clonotype has ten or more counts. This chain links TRBV10-3 with TRBJ2-6; D is perhaps TRBD2 (6 bases). Germline CDR1 reads ENHRY; CDR2 reads SYGVKD. V gave up 8 bases and J gave up 2 bases, with 13 bases separating them. There are 15 residues in the CDR3. The DNA for the CDR3 is TGTGCCATCCACGGGGGAAGTCCTGGGGCCAACGTCCTGACTTTC. It encodes CAIHGGSPGANVLTF.

The sample holds many counts of this clonotype. This rearrangement joins TRBV18 to TRBJ2-7; 9 bases line up with TRBD1. CDR1 is KGHSH and CDR2 is LQKENI in the germline V gene. V shed 0 bases, J shed 2 bases, and the junction held 2 bases outside the gene matches. The CDR3 length is 15 residues. This chain's CDR3 is CASSPPGQGPYEQYF. CDR3 DNA sequence: TGTGCCAGCTCACCACCGGGACAGGGACCCTACGAGCAGTACTTC.

This clonotype was picked up many times. The chain links TRBV9 to TRBJ2-1; 9 bases are shared with TRBD2. This CDR3 is built from 16 residues. J lost 4 bases, V lost 0 bases, and 5 bases had no gene match. Germline V CDR1 and CDR2: SGDLS, YYNGEE. The CDR3 DNA reads as TGTGCCAGCAGCGTAGTCGGGAGCGGGAGGTACAATGAGCAGTTCTTC. Protein product: CASSVVGSGRYNEQFF.

This clonotype was counted many times. The chain uses TRBV28 and TRBJ1-2; D may be TRBD1 (5 bases). Between the trimmed V and J ends, which lost 6 bases and 14 bases, there was a span of 16 bases. Germline CDR1 is MDHEN and CDR2 is SYDVKM. There are 11 residues in the CDR3. The CDR3 loop reads CASRGIQGNTF. CDR3 nucleotide sequence: TGTGCCAGCAGGGGGATCCAGGGTAATACCTTC.

This sequence joins TRBV30 and TRBJ1-3, with D uncertain. Trimming removed 1 base from V and 3 bases from J, with 1 base in between. The CDR3 spans 11 residues. The germline V gene encodes CDR1 GTSNPN and CDR2 SVGIG (reference sequence). The CDR3, as DNA: TGTGCCTGGAGTGGTGGAAACACCATATATTTT. Its protein product is CAWSGGNTIYF.

The chain carries TRBV28 and TRBJ2-1; D perhaps matches TRBD1 (5 bases). V was trimmed by 1 base and J by 9 bases, leaving 7 bases between them. The CDR3 loop spans 12 amino acids. Germline V lookup: CDR1 MDHEN, CDR2 SYDVKM. The CDR3 sequence: CASSLFQGEQFF. CDR3 sequence (DNA): TGTGCCAGCAGTTTATTTCAGGGTGAGCAGTTCTTC.

This clonotype was seen repeatedly, ten times or more. The chain links TRBV20-1 to TRBJ2-7, with a possible D match to TRBD1 (5 bases). This CDR3 contains 14 residues. The germline gives CDR1 DFQATT, CDR2 SNEGSKA (reference sequence). V was clipped by 5 bases and J by 8 bases, with 22 bases between them. DNA for the CDR3: TGCAGTGCTTCAGGGCATTCCACCTCTACGAAGCAGTACGTC. Translating it yields CSASGHSTSTKQYV.

This clonotype was detected ten times or more. V usage is TRBV5-4 and J usage is TRBJ2-1, with 14 positions matching TRBD2. The germline V gene has CDR1 SGHNT and CDR2 YYREEE (reference sequence). Losses at the gene ends were 6 bases for V and 0 bases for J; bases not matched to a gene: 8. This CDR3 comprises 18 residues. CDR3 coding DNA: TGTGCCAGCATGACTAGCGGGAGGGACCTTTACTCCTACAATGAGCAGTTCTTC. Its translation: CASMTSGRDLYSYNEQFF.

This clonotype was recorded many times. This sequence joins TRBV5-1 and TRBJ2-5; D tentatively reads TRBD1 or TRBD2 (5 bases each). Trimming removed 0 bases from V and 2 bases from J, with 14 bases in between. The length of the CDR3 is 16 residues. CDR1 is SGHRS, CDR2 YFSETQ, per germline. CDR3 amino acids: CASSLASGTVQETQYF. CDR3 in DNA: TGCGCCAGCAGCTTGGCCTCTGGGACGGTACAAGAGACCCAGTACTTC.

At least ten counts were recorded for this clonotype. The V gene is TRBV25-1, the J gene TRBJ2-4; D tentatively reads TRBD1 or TRBD2 (5 bases each). This CDR3 region has 14 residues. V was trimmed by 4 bases and J by 8 bases, leaving 15 bases between them. Germline values: CDR1 MGHDK, CDR2 SYGVNS. CDR3 protein: CASSGFRVGDIQYF. The CDR3 DNA sequence: TGTGCCAGCAGTGGATTTAGAGTGGGGGACATTCAGTACTTC.

The chain joins TRBV11-1 to TRBJ2-1; 9 nucleotides align to TRBD1. Germline values: CDR1 SGHAT, CDR2 FQDESV (reference sequence). V shed 5 bases, J shed 4 bases, and the junction held 9 bases outside the gene matches. The CDR3 spans 16 residues. The CDR3, as DNA: TGTGCCAGCAGCAAACAGGGGGCCTACCCATACAATGAGCAGTTCTTC. Its translation is CASSKQGAYPYNEQFF.

This clonotype was detected only once. CDR3 coding DNA: TGTGCCAGCAGCCCCCGGGACGACTACGAGCAGTACTTC. Translating it yields CASSPRDDYEQYF. V is TRBV6-6 and J is TRBJ2-7, with D perhaps matching TRBD1 or TRBD2 (5 bases each). Germline V gene data show CDR1 as MNHNY and CDR2 as SVGAGI (reference sequence). The V gene lost 6 bases and the J gene lost 3 bases, with 12 bases spanning the gap. The length of the CDR3 is 13 residues.

This clonotype was seen ten or more times. At one boundary the junction diverges from the germline segment, which might be a read error. The V gene is TRBV29-1, the J gene TRBJ1-1, with unresolved D. The CDR3 has 13 amino acids. Germline assignment: CDR1 SQVTM and CDR2 ANQGSEA. The DNA of the CDR3 is TGCAGCGTCGAAGGCACGGGCGATTTGGGAGCTTTCTTT. Translation: CSVEGTGDLGAFF.